These T cell receptor beta chains were read from a single sample in a study of patients and donors after allogeneic stem cell transplantation. TCRdb reprocessed the RT-PCR reads with MiXCR, giving one entry per CDR3 protein. The sample carries roughly 880,000 distinct CDR3 sequences, more than 15% recorded once. Material for sequencing was blood, either unsorted or a sorted T cell fraction (not recorded which). Receptors originate from a human donor who was either an allogeneic HSCT recipient or a stem cell or donor lymphocyte infusion donor (not recorded which). It is not recorded whose cells these are; they may come from a transplant donor. The CDR3 runs from the conserved cysteine through the conserved F or W. Fields, in order: clone size, D gene, J gene, V gene, CDR3 DNA, CDR3 protein. The D gene is left open where the match is weak. Expanded clones are given a class, and other clones once, few, many or no size at all.

many | - | TRBJ2-5 | TRBV12-3/TRBV12-4 | TGTGCCAGCAGTCTAACAGGGAGGAGTGGAGAGACCCAGTACTTC | CASSLTGRSGETQYF
few | TRBD2 | TRBJ2-7 | TRBV5-5 | TGTGCCAGCAGCCCCTTAGGGACTAGCCCTCTAGGCGAGCAGTACTTC | CASSPLGTSPLGEQYF
- | - | TRBJ1-5 | TRBV5-5 | TGTGCCAGCAGCTTGGCCTTCACAGGGTACCAGCCCCAGCATTTT | CASSLAFTGYQPQHF
- | - | TRBJ2-5 | TRBV2 | TGTGCCAGCACGGTCAGAGAGACCCAGTACTTC | CASTVRETQYF
- | TRBD1 | TRBJ2-5 | TRBV30 | TGTGCCTGGAGTGTATCTCGACAGGGGGCTAGGGAGACCCAGTACTTC | CAWSVSRQGARETQYF
- | - | TRBJ1-3 | TRBV20-1 | TGCAGTGCTAGACAAAGCAGCTCTGGAAACACCATATATTTT | CSARQSSSGNTIYF
- | TRBD1 | TRBJ2-3 | TRBV29-1 | TGCAGCGTTGAGGACAGGGGAGGAGATACGCAGTATTTT | CSVEDRGGDTQYF
few | - | TRBJ1-4 | TRBV11-2 | TGTGCCAGCAACTTCCGGGGTAATGAAAAACTGTTTTTT | CASNFRGNEKLFF
few | - | TRBJ2-7 | TRBV5-6 | TGTGCCAGCAGCTGGGGGACAAGACGAGGTCCGTACTTC | CASSWGTRRGPYF
- | - | TRBJ2-1 | TRBV29-1 | TGCAGCGCCGCGGACACACAGGGTTTGAATGAGCAGTTCTTC | CSAADTQGLNEQFF
few | - | TRBJ1-2 | TRBV29-1 | TGCAGCGTGTCTGGGTATGGCTACACCTTC | CSVSGYGYTF
many | - | TRBJ2-7 | TRBV25-1 | TGTGCCAGCAGTGAAGCCCGGGAGCAGTACTTC | CASSEAREQYF
- | - | TRBJ2-1 | TRBV2 | TGTGCCAGCGCCCCACCGGGCCCTCAATACAATGAGCAGTTCTTC | CASAPPGPQYNEQFF
- | TRBD1 | TRBJ2-3 | TRBV12-3/TRBV12-4 | TGTGCCAGCAGTTACGAGACAGGGTGGAGAAATACGCAGTATTTT | CASSYETGWRNTQYF
few | TRBD1 | TRBJ1-1 | TRBV6-1 | TGTGCCAGCAGCCCAGACAGGGGTGGCGATTGGGCTTTCTTT | CASSPDRGGDWAFF
few | - | TRBJ1-2 | TRBV11-2 | TGTGCCAGCGGCGGAGCCGGGGGGGACTATGGCTACACCTTC | CASGGAGGDYGYTF
many | - | TRBJ1-2 | TRBV12-3/TRBV12-4 | TGTGCCAGCAGGCTGAACTATGGCTACACCTTC | CASRLNYGYTF
- | TRBD1 | TRBJ2-7 | TRBV11-2 | TGTGCCAGCAGCCCCCGTCGACAGGGTTCCTACGAGCAGTACTTC | CASSPRRQGSYEQYF
few | - | TRBJ2-7 | TRBV29-1 | TGCAGCGTTAGGTTCGGGGGACCATACGAGCAGTACTTC | CSVRFGGPYEQYF
few | TRBD2 | TRBJ2-4 | TRBV15 | TGTGCCACCAGCAGGCGGGGGGCGAATATTCAGTACTTC | CATSRRGANIQYF